This TCR beta chain emerged from a study of vaccination effects on CD4 cells after COVID-19 (dated by TCRdb to between 2020 and 2023). Notes on the research overall: Each participant received two doses of an mRNA SARS-CoV-2 vaccine, either BNT162b2 or mRNA-1273. SARS-CoV-2 spike-specific CD4+ TCR repertoires from before and after mRNA vaccination were compared in COVID-19 convalescent patients and in infection-naive vaccine recipients. A total of 9 to 11 COVID-19 convalescent patients and a handful of SARS-CoV-2-naive healthy vaccine recipients were included in the full study. In the study, cultures from other donors were sequenced using the Oncomine TCR Beta short-read assay on an Illumina iSeq 100. Overall study results and their limits: Clones induced by infection and clones induced by vaccination both contracted markedly at late timepoints after vaccination, which fits with T cell responses waning over time. The study was limited by a small number of convalescent patients, and early post-infection timepoints were lacking. In healthy vaccine recipients, vaccine-induced clones were almost all SARS-CoV-2 mono-reactive, with only 1 of 255 cross-reactive with common cold coronaviruses.

In the ViraFEST assay, PBMC were stimulated with viral peptide pools, and TCR sequencing was then used to find antigen-specific CD4+ T cell clonotypes based on their expansion. After around ten days of culture, CD4+ T cells were isolated with the EasySep CD4+ T cell isolation kit. Negative nucleocapsid antibody results before and after vaccination confirmed that the healthy vaccine recipients had no prior SARS-CoV-2 infection. About 1.8 million PBMC per well were cultured with 9 to 10 ug/ml peptides in IMDM containing around 4.6% human AB serum, around 10 IU/ml IL-2 and gentamicin. Half of the culture medium was replaced with fresh IL-2-containing medium on days 3 and 7. Unless noted otherwise, every peptide stimulation condition was grown in triplicate wells. Using Ficoll-Paque Plus gradient centrifugation, PBMC were separated from whole blood and then either used fresh or cryopreserved at -140C. Overlapping peptide pools spanned the spike proteins of SARS-CoV-2 and the common cold coronaviruses HCoV-NL63, HCoV-OC43 and HCoV-229E. The QIAamp micro DNA kit was used to extract genomic DNA from the cultured CD4+ T cells.

The library was generated by the immunoSEQ multiplex PCR assay. TCR beta CDR3 sequencing was performed on DNA from the cultured, isolated CD4+ T cells. The study's own analysis went as follows. Non-productive TCR sequences were discarded, and reads were trimmed to the CDR3 region, with only CDR3s of 7 or more amino acids retained. Antigen-specific clonotypes were identified using the MANAFEST web app by comparison of expansion in peptide wells against reference cultures. To be called positive, a clone needed expansion at FDR<0.05 compared with the reference and with all other wells, an odds ratio greater than 5, and a frequency greater than 0.1% in two replicate wells. A clonotype was defined as cross-reactive if the clonotype was significantly expanded both in SARS-CoV-2 spike wells and in at least one common cold coronavirus spike condition. CDR3 similarity was assessed by Levenshtein distance using the stringdist R package, and unrooted trees were constructed with ape in R 3.6.1. The table comes from immuneACCESS by way of TCRdb, which keeps in-frame sequences with V and J called. Part of the clones is missing from these tables; in studies checked, under half for an unresolved V gene and the rest for unknown reasons. That table supplies the V and J calls and clone size; D and trimming were determined from the DNA. For this sample there are about 27,000 clones; around 70% appear just once. The biggest ten clones account for 10% to 13% of the sample.

The germline V gene specifies SGHRS as CDR1 and YFSETQ as CDR2. Counted from cysteine to phenylalanine, this CDR3 has 16 amino acids. The entry retains the CDR3 DNA only, 48 bases that are in frame from base 1. V is shortened by 5 bases, J by 2 bases, and the region joining them spans 20 bases. Concerning this clone: What this receptor recognizes is not known. Base qualities are not at hand, and no much larger clone is one base apart.

The sequence was collected from a human donor who received a COVID-19 vaccine. Rearrangement joined TRBV5-1 to TRBJ2-7, with a tentative D gene TRBD2 over 6 matching bases. The source material was CD4+ T cells from PBMCs cultured with SARS-CoV-2 spike peptides, sampled before COVID-19 vaccination. The sample's cell subset or site label, decoded: SARS-CoV-2 spike overlapping peptide pool stimulation. The DNA reads TGCGCCAGCAGTCAATTGGGTGGAGGGTTAACCTACGAGCAGTACTTC. Translated, this is CASSQLGGGLTYEQYF.